Each of the 24 T cell receptor beta chains below was sequenced from the same sample in a study of T cells in Graves' hyperthyroidism and ophthalmopathy. Template material for amplifying TCR beta CDR3 regions consisted of RNA transcripts. HTBI primers were employed in a first-round RT-PCR of the TCR CDR3. MiXCR, applied by TCRdb to the multiplex PCR reads, yields one record per CDR3 protein. The sample includes approximately 590,000 distinct CDR3 sequences, 15% to 18% of them seen just once. Sequencing was done on a sample of blood. The receptor set was obtained from a woman in her thirties with Graves' hyperthyroidism.

This clonotype was seen ten or more times. The chain uses TRBV29-1 and TRBJ1-4; 8 bases align to TRBD1. Germline CDR1 SQVTM, CDR2 ANQGSEA. The ends lost 7 bases at V and 8 bases at J; junction bases unmatched: 6. CDR3 length equals 12 residues. CDR3 sequence: CSGGTGSEKLFF. For the CDR3, the DNA is TGCAGCGGCGGGACAGGAAGCGAAAAACTGTTTTTT.

The chain couples TRBV30 to TRBJ1-1; D is undetermined. Germline CDR1 GTSNPN, CDR2 SVGIG (reference sequence). V was shortened by 0 bases and J by 5 bases, with 13 bases between the two germline ends. This CDR3 comprises 14 residues. CDR3 nucleotide sequence: TGTGCCTGGAGTGTAAGACGGATGGGGACTGAAGCTTTCTTT. The encoded protein is CAWSVRRMGTEAFF.

This clonotype was picked up many times. The chain has TRBV5-6 and TRBJ2-3; 9 bases align to TRBD2. CDR3 length equals 16 residues. Per the germline V gene, CDR1 is SGHDT and CDR2 is YYEEEE. V lost 0 bases, J lost 5 bases, and 7 bases stayed unmatched. The CDR3 sequence: CASSLAASGMLDTQYF. The CDR3, as DNA: TGTGCCAGCAGCTTGGCGGCTAGCGGGATGTTAGATACGCAGTATTTT.

As concerns this clonotype: This could be a read error, since a much larger clone is one nucleotide away. The chain links TRBV7-2 to TRBJ2-1; 8 bases align to TRBD2. Germline CDR1 SGHTA, CDR2 FQGNSA. CDR3 length equals 17 residues. The DNA for the CDR3 is TGTGCCAGCAGCTTAGCGCTACGGGAGGGCAAATACAATGAGCAGCTCTTC. Amino acids: CASSLALREGKYNEQLF.

The chain carries TRBV18 and TRBJ2-7; D gene uncertain. From germline, CDR1 is KGHSH and CDR2 LQKENI. Trimming stripped 3 bases from V and 6 bases from J, with 9 bases between. There are 12 residues in the CDR3. This CDR3 reads CASSPWVGEQYF. The CDR3 bases are TGTGCCAGCTCACCGTGGGTAGGCGAGCAGTACTTC.

This clonotype was detected many times. This chain uses TRBV7-2 with TRBJ2-2, with D unresolved. This CDR3 region has 15 residues. V shed 5 bases and J shed 5 bases, with 15 bases lying between them. The V gene's germline CDR1 is SGHTA and CDR2 FQGNSA. The CDR3 region is CASSPPPRPTGELFF. Written as DNA, the CDR3 is TGTGCCAGCAGCCCCCCACCGCGCCCGACCGGGGAGCTGTTTTTT.

The chain has TRBV20-1 and TRBJ2-5; D ambiguous. The CDR3 has 14 residues. Germline loops: CDR1 DFQATT, CDR2 SNEGSKA (reference sequence). Trimming took off 5 bases at V and 4 bases at J, with 17 bases between the two ends. CDR3 bases: TGCAGTGCTCCCGGGTCCGAGCGATCAGAGACCCAGTACTTC. This translates into CSAPGSERSETQYF.

This clonotype was counted many times. V usage is TRBV5-1 and J usage is TRBJ2-7, with D perhaps TRBD2 (5 bases). Looked up from germline, CDR1 is SGHRS and CDR2 is YFSETQ. V lost 0 bases to trimming and J lost 3 bases, with 10 bases between them. The CDR3 length is 14 residues. The CDR3 coding sequence is TGCGCCAGCAGCTTGGGGACTGATCTCTACGAGCAGTACTTC. Translated: CASSLGTDLYEQYF.

This clonotype was seen at least ten times. This sequence joins TRBV11-1 and TRBJ2-3; 13 positions match TRBD2. This CDR3 region has 16 residues. V lost 5 bases and J lost 3; bases outside the gene matches: 5. Germline V gene sequence: CDR1 SGHAT, CDR2 FQDESV (reference sequence). The CDR3 nucleotides read TGTGCCAGCAGCCCGCAGGGACTAGCGGGAACAGATACGCAGTATTTT. It yields the protein CASSPQGLAGTDTQYF.

J is TRBJ1-2 and V is TRBV19; 10 nucleotides agree with TRBD1. V shed 7 bases, J shed 0 bases, and the junction held 5 bases outside the gene matches. From germline, CDR1 is LNHDA and CDR2 SQIVND (reference sequence). The CDR3 runs 15 residues. This chain's CDR3 is CASMGQGSTNYGYTF. As DNA, the CDR3 is TGTGCCAGTATGGGACAGGGGTCGACTAACTATGGCTACACCTTC.

This rearrangement joins TRBV24-1 to TRBJ1-5, with TRBD1 matching over 7 bases. The V segment lost 4 bases and the J segment 7 bases; nucleotides outside the gene matches: 3. Per germline, CDR1 KGHDR and CDR2 SFDVKD. The CDR3 sequence is 13 residues long. CDR3 nucleotide sequence: TGTGCCACCAGTGAAAGACAGGGACAGCCCCAGCATTTT. Protein product: CATSERQGQPQHF.

The chain links TRBV7-2 to TRBJ1-6; TRBD1 agrees at 7 bases. Germline CDR1 reads SGHTA; CDR2 reads FQGNSA. The CDR3 consists of 15 residues. J was trimmed by 4 bases and V by 0 bases; bases with no gene match: 0. CDR3 DNA: TGTGCCAGCAGCTTAGCGGGACAGTATAATTCACCCCTCCACTTT. It yields the protein CASSLAGQYNSPLHF.

This clonotype has more than one count but fewer than ten. J is TRBJ2-7 and V is TRBV10-3; possibly TRBD1 for D (6 bases). V was shortened by 4 bases and J by 7 bases, with 11 bases between the two germline ends. CDR1 and CDR2 (germline): ENHRY, SYGVKD. The CDR3 covers 12 residues. CDR3 in amino acids: CAISVGGEEQYF. The CDR3 bases are TGTGCCATCAGTGTAGGGGGAGAAGAGCAGTACTTC.

The CDR3, as DNA: TGTGCCAGCAGCCAAGATTTGTTGAATGAGCAGTTCTTC. This codes for CASSQDLLNEQFF. The chain recombines TRBV3-1 with TRBJ2-1; no clear D gene. Trimming removed 0 bases from V and 7 bases from J, with 7 bases in between. CDR3 size: 13 residues. Per germline, CDR1 LGHDT and CDR2 YNNKEL (reference sequence).

V is TRBV6-2 or TRBV6-3 and J is TRBJ2-7; 12 nucleotides line up with TRBD2. The CDR3 is made up of 15 amino acids. The V and J ends lost 8 bases and 4 bases, in that order; junction bases with no gene match: 9. Germline V CDR1 and CDR2: MNHEY, SVGEGT. The DNA of the CDR3 is TGTGCCAGCTACCACGGACTAGCGGGAAGATACGAGCAGTACTTC. It translates to CASYHGLAGRYEQYF.

This clonotype appeared a few times. The chain joins TRBV19 to TRBJ2-5; D may be TRBD1 or TRBD2 (5 bases each). Per the germline V gene, CDR1 is LNHDA and CDR2 is SQIVND (reference sequence). Trimming stripped 5 bases from V and 2 bases from J, with 12 bases between. This CDR3 comprises 14 residues. This CDR3 reads CASSAGTRQETQYF. The CDR3 bases are TGTGCCAGTAGTGCAGGGACGAGACAAGAGACCCAGTACTTC.

This clonotype was counted ten times or more. This chain links TRBV7-9 with TRBJ2-1; 13 bases line up with TRBD2. The V and J ends lost 3 bases and 7 bases, in that order; junction bases with no gene match: 9. Germline V gene sequence: CDR1 SEHNR, CDR2 FQNEAQ (reference sequence). The CDR3 runs 17 residues. The CDR3 bases are TGTGCCAGCAGCTTTTTCCGGACTAGCGGGAGTAAGAATGAGCAGTTCTTC. Encoded protein: CASSFFRTSGSKNEQFF.

This clonotype came up many times. This chain links TRBV11-2 with TRBJ2-1; unclear D gene. The V end was cut by 5 bases, the J end by 8 bases, with 22 bases between. The CDR3 runs to 16 residues. Germline V gene lookup returns CDR1 SGHAT and CDR2 FQNNGV. The CDR3 sequence: CASSADRSVVGHEQFF. DNA for the CDR3: TGTGCCAGCAGCGCAGATAGATCCGTGGTAGGGCATGAGCAGTTCTTC.

Many counts were recorded for this clonotype. The CDR3, as DNA: TGTGCCAGCAGCAGAGGAAGGGGAGCTTTCTTT. Protein product: CASSRGRGAFF. The chain joins TRBV3-1 to TRBJ1-1, with D possibly TRBD1 on 5 matching bases. CDR3 length: 11 residues. CDR1 and CDR2 (germline): LGHDT, YNNKEL (reference sequence). The V gene lost 5 bases and the J gene lost 10 bases, with 11 bases spanning the gap.

This clonotype has ten or more counts. The chain joins TRBV29-1 to TRBJ2-7; 7 bases agree with TRBD2. From germline, CDR1 is SQVTM and CDR2 ANQGSEA. This CDR3 contains 12 residues. Losses at the gene ends were 3 bases for V and 4 bases for J; bases not matched to a gene: 3. This chain's CDR3 is CSVDLGGYEQYF. The CDR3 DNA follows: TGCAGCGTTGACCTGGGGGGGTACGAGCAGTACTTC.

In this sample, this clonotype turned up many times. The chain is built from TRBV27 and TRBJ2-7; 7 bases agree with TRBD1. The ends lost 2 bases at V and 2 bases at J; junction bases unmatched: 12. CDR1 and CDR2 from the germline V gene are MNHEY and SMNVEV (reference sequence). This CDR3 is 17 amino acids long. The CDR3 bases are TGTGCCAGCAGTTTAAGGGGGACAGAGCTCATCCCCTACGAGCAGTACTTC. Translated: CASSLRGTELIPYEQYF.

In its sample, this clonotype was seen a few times. V and J are TRBV7-9 and TRBJ2-1; D ambiguous. V lost 3 bases and J 6 bases, leaving 3 bases between the germline ends. The CDR3 sequence is 11 residues long. CDR1 is SEHNR, CDR2 FQNEAQ, per germline (reference sequence). CDR3 protein: CASSFPNEQFF. CDR3 coding DNA: TGTGCCAGCAGCTTTCCCAATGAGCAGTTCTTC.

The chain links TRBV10-2 to TRBJ2-4; 8 positions match TRBD1. This CDR3 spans 13 amino acids. The V segment lost 5 bases and the J segment 9 bases; nucleotides outside the gene matches: 6. Per germline, CDR1 WSHSY and CDR2 SAAADI. The CDR3 is CASSQGAASIQYF. The CDR3 DNA sequence: TGCGCCAGCAGTCAGGGGGCAGCGAGCATTCAGTACTTC.

The chain couples TRBV20-1 to TRBJ1-2, with 8 bases fitting TRBD1. The germline V gene has CDR1 DFQATT and CDR2 SNEGSKA (reference sequence). V lost 4 bases and J lost 6; bases outside the gene matches: 7. The CDR3 runs 13 residues. The CDR3 spells CSATLQGGDGYTF. The CDR3, as DNA: TGCAGTGCTACACTACAGGGGGGGGATGGCTACACCTTC.